The clone carrying this TCR beta chain counts as large by frequency. Its antigen is not known. The entry originates in a study of T cell clusters in autoimmune cytopenias. About the study: The median distinct TRB clonotype count was about 2,400 per sample, from a median 51,575 reads. Broader study findings: Primary autoimmune cytopenia patients appeared to lack physiological T cell clusters present in healthy donors. Exclusive TRB clusters were about 3-fold more numerous in healthy donors than in active autoimmune hepatitis. A dominant lymphoma-associated repertoire apparently masked the cluster-lack signature in secondary cytopenia versus chronic lymphocytic leukemia.

The CDR3 has 12 amino acids. The germline V gene encodes CDR1 GTSNPN and CDR2 SVGIG (reference sequence). Some 34,000 genome equivalents of blood DNA were amplified for TRB. One tube held mixed TRB-A and TRB-B primer pools for touch-down PCR. TCRdb re-analyzed the multiplex PCR reads; it lists each CDR3 protein once, without DNA. This sample's table has approximately 470 distinct CDR3 sequences. This TCR was sampled from a human donor with an autoimmune cytopenia or autoimmune hepatitis (not recorded which). This chain connects TRBV30 to TRBJ1-6. Sequenced material: peripheral blood. The CDR3 loop is CAWSKTNSPLHF.